A single sample is the source of the 26 T cell receptor beta chains below, sequenced in a study of neurological immune-mediated disorders. The time point denotes: longitudinal time-point 1 (baseline). TCRdb called the 5' RACE reads again in MiXCR, with one record for every CDR3 protein. The sample carries about 50,000 distinct CDR3 sequences, about a tenth recorded once. Sequencing was performed on PBMCs. These receptors were collected from a woman aged 40 to 55 in good health.

In its sample, this clonotype was seen many times. V usage is TRBV10-3 and J usage is TRBJ1-1; 7 bases match TRBD1. Germline CDR1 reads ENHRY; CDR2 reads SYGVKD. The CDR3 spans 13 residues. Trimming at V came to 7 bases and at J to 5 bases, leaving 7 bases not matched to a gene. In nucleotides, the CDR3 is TGTGCCATCAATAACAGGGGAGGAACTGAAGCTTTCTTT. Protein sequence: CAINNRGGTEAFF.

This clonotype was picked up many times. The chain couples TRBV5-1 to TRBJ2-7; weak D call: TRBD1 (6 bases). CDR3 size: 12 residues. Germline CDR1 and CDR2: SGHRS and YFSETQ. Between the trimmed V and J ends, which lost 4 bases and 6 bases, there was a span of 11 bases. CDR3 amino acids: CASSLQGGEQYF. In DNA, the CDR3 is TGCGCCAGCAGCCTACAGGGTGGCGAGCAGTACTTC.

This clonotype was counted many times. The chain links TRBV12-3 or TRBV12-4 to TRBJ1-4; 8 bases match TRBD1. J gave up 7 bases and V 5 bases, and 6 bases lay outside the gene matches. The length of the CDR3 is 14 residues. CDR3 bases: TGTGCCAGCAGTGTGACAGGGGCCAGTGAAAAACTGTTTTTT. Amino acids: CASSVTGASEKLFF.

This clonotype was observed many times. The V call is TRBV24-1, the J call TRBJ1-4; tentatively, D is TRBD1 (6 bases). The germline gives CDR1 KGHDR, CDR2 SFDVKD. This CDR3 contains 13 residues. The V end was cut by 9 bases, the J end by 5 bases, with 12 bases between. DNA for the CDR3: TGTGCCACCCGCGCGGGGGCGAATGAAAAACTGTTTTTT. This encodes CATRAGANEKLFF.

This clonotype was observed at least ten times. The genes are TRBV6-5 and TRBJ2-7, with 9 bases identical to TRBD1. CDR1 and CDR2 (germline): MNHEY, SVGAGI. The CDR3 length is 14 residues. V shed 4 bases and J 6 bases; nucleotides not matched to a gene: 7. The CDR3 region has the DNA TGTGCCAGCAGTTTCCCGGGACAGGGATCCGAGCAGTACTTC. Amino acids: CASSFPGQGSEQYF.

Concerning this clonotype itself: Since a much larger clone is just one base distant, this may be a read error. The rearrangement links TRBV3-1 to TRBJ2-4; D is possibly TRBD1 or TRBD2 (5 bases each). The CDR3 covers 14 residues. From germline, CDR1 is LGHDT and CDR2 YNNKEL (reference sequence). The CDR3 DNA is TGTGCCAGCAGCCAAGAGCCGGGGCGGTACATTCTGTACTTC. Its translation is CASSQEPGRYILYF.

The rearrangement joins TRBV12-3 or TRBV12-4 to TRBJ1-5; a weak D match, TRBD1 (5 bases). With 4 bases removed from V and 6 bases from J, the gap between germline ends came to 19 bases. The CDR3 has 16 residues. This CDR3 is CASSSHETASGQPQHF. CDR3 coding DNA: TGTGCCAGCAGTTCCCACGAGACAGCTTCGGGTCAGCCCCAGCATTTT.

In this sample, this clonotype turned up many times. The chain uses TRBV4-1 and TRBJ1-6; 7 nucleotides line up with TRBD1. The germline CDR1 and CDR2 sequences are MGHRA and YSYEKL. This CDR3 spans 16 amino acids. Trimming cost V 0 bases and J 10 bases; bases outside gene matches: 9. The CDR3 nucleotides are TGCGCCAGCAGCCAAGATTCCGCAGGGGGAAGGTCACCCCTCCACTTT. Amino acids: CASSQDSAGGRSPLHF.

This clonotype appeared many times. The chain is built from TRBV10-3 and TRBJ2-3, with 13 bases lining up with TRBD2. From germline, CDR1 is ENHRY and CDR2 SYGVKD. Trimming removed 4 bases from V and 1 base from J; junction bases left unmatched: 5. The CDR3 is 17 amino acids. CDR3 loop: CAISGTSGSGGTDTQYF. CDR3 DNA: TGTGCCATCAGTGGGACTAGCGGGAGCGGTGGCACAGATACGCAGTATTTT.

Many counts were recorded for this clonotype. This rearrangement joins TRBV15 to TRBJ2-7; D uncertain. The germline V and J ends were trimmed by 5 bases and 3 bases, with 11 bases remaining between them. Germline V gene lookup returns CDR1 LNHNV and CDR2 YYDKDF (reference sequence). The CDR3 totals 13 residues. This CDR3 is CATSGGSYYEQYF. In DNA, the CDR3 is TGTGCCACCAGCGGCGGCTCTTACTACGAGCAGTACTTC.

This chain links TRBV29-1 with TRBJ1-2; possibly TRBD1 for D (6 bases). With 2 bases removed from V and 6 bases from J, the gap between germline ends came to 10 bases. This CDR3 region has 12 residues. Germline CDR1 SQVTM, CDR2 ANQGSEA. As DNA, the CDR3 is TGCAGCGTTGAACAGGGGAGCAATGGCTACACCTTC. Its protein product is CSVEQGSNGYTF. The full variable domain, in which reference TRBV29-1 and TRBJ1-2 provide the parts outside the CDR3, is SAVISQKPSRDICQRGTSLTIQCQVDSQVTMMFWYRQQPGQSLTLIATANQGSEATYESGFVIDKFPISRPNLTFSTLTVSNMSPEDSSIYLCSVEQGSNGYTFGSGTRLTVV.

There are many counts of this clonotype. The V and J genes are TRBV20-1 and TRBJ1-1; 9 bases match TRBD1. CDR3 length: 13 amino acids. The V gene end was trimmed by 5 bases and the J gene end by 6 bases; junction bases not matched to a gene: 7. Germline values: CDR1 DFQATT, CDR2 SNEGSKA (reference sequence). The CDR3 loop reads CSAPRQGGAEAFF. The CDR3 bases are TGCAGTGCTCCCAGACAGGGGGGGGCTGAAGCTTTCTTT.

In its sample, this clonotype was seen many times. The chain combines TRBV5-1 with TRBJ2-5, with D tentatively TRBD1 (6 bases). Germline lookup yields CDR1 SGHRS and CDR2 YFSETQ. CDR3 length: 15 amino acids. V lost 0 bases and J lost 3, with 12 bases in between. The CDR3 bases are TGCGCCAGCAGCTTGGTTGGGACACAAAAAGAGACCCAGTACTTC. Translation gives CASSLVGTQKETQYF.

Comments on this clonotype: The limits of the CDR3 on the DNA are not certain, so only TCRdb's listed CDR3 is given. The chain combines TRBV10-1 with TRBJ2-2; the tabulated D call, TRBD1, remains unverified against the DNA. The length of the CDR3 is 16 amino acids, counting both ends. In germline, CDR1 is WNHNN, CDR2 SYGVQD (reference sequence). CDR3 loop: CASTSRQGATPGSCFF.

This clonotype was seen repeatedly, ten times or more. The chain employs TRBV29-1 and TRBJ1-1, with 7 bases fitting TRBD1. Trimming took 4 bases from V and 2 from J; bases not matched to a gene: 7. Germline V gene lookup returns CDR1 SQVTM and CDR2 ANQGSEA. The CDR3 consists of 14 residues. CDR3 DNA sequence: TGCAGCGTTGTCGATAGACAGGGAAACACTGAAGCTTTCTTT. Protein sequence: CSVVDRQGNTEAFF.

This clonotype occurred many times. The J gene is TRBJ2-1, the V gene TRBV10-3, with D maybe TRBD2 (6 bases). Trimming took off 6 bases at V and 1 base at J, with 16 bases between the two ends. CDR1 is ENHRY, CDR2 SYGVKD, per germline. This CDR3 is 16 amino acids long. CDR3 nucleotides: TGTGCCATCAGCGGCGAGGGCGGGGATTCCTACAATGAGCAGTTCTTC. Its protein is CAISGEGGDSYNEQFF.

This clonotype was counted many times. The V call is TRBV7-2, the J call TRBJ1-5, with a possible D match to TRBD1 (5 bases). The CDR3 loop spans 15 amino acids. Germline V lookup: CDR1 SGHTA, CDR2 FQGNSA. The V end was cut by 5 bases, the J end by 7 bases, with 18 bases between. CDR3 residues: CASSPTTGPLQPQHF. Here the CDR3 DNA reads TGTGCCAGCAGCCCGACGACGGGACCTCTACAGCCCCAGCATTTT.

The table lists this clonotype with many counts. The rearrangement links TRBV20-1 to TRBJ2-7; 8 positions agree with TRBD1. Germline CDR1 DFQATT, CDR2 SNEGSKA (reference sequence). V gave up 1 base and J gave up 2 bases; unmatched junction bases: 10. The CDR3 length is 16 residues. CDR3 loop: CSARGRGWDRTYEQYF. CDR3 DNA: TGCAGTGCTAGAGGGCGGGGTTGGGACAGGACCTACGAGCAGTACTTC.

The chain combines TRBV5-1 with TRBJ2-3; D not certain. Germline values: CDR1 SGHRS, CDR2 YFSETQ. V was shortened by 0 bases and J by 1 base, with 12 bases between the two germline ends. The CDR3 contains 16 residues. The CDR3 sequence is CASSLDPHGGTDTQYF. Written as DNA, the CDR3 is TGCGCCAGCAGCTTGGATCCCCATGGGGGCACAGATACGCAGTATTTT.

This clonotype was observed at least ten times. V gene TRBV4-2 combines with J gene TRBJ2-3; D remains unclear. The V end lost 4 bases, the J end lost 1 base, and 12 bases lay between the germline ends. This CDR3 has 15 residues. Germline lookup yields CDR1 LGHNA and CDR2 YNFKEQ. The CDR3 sequence is CASSPQRSGTDTQYF. CDR3 in DNA: TGTGCCAGCAGCCCCCAGCGCAGTGGCACAGATACGCAGTATTTT.

At least ten counts were recorded for this clonotype. The V call is TRBV12-3 or TRBV12-4, the J call TRBJ2-1; 8 nucleotides agree with TRBD2. The V and J ends lost 5 bases and 2 bases, in that order; junction bases with no gene match: 8. The CDR3 has 16 residues. Here the CDR3 reads CASSRGWRGAYNEQFF. In DNA, the CDR3 is TGTGCCAGCAGTCGGGGATGGCGGGGGGCCTACAATGAGCAGTTCTTC.

The V call is TRBV10-3, the J call TRBJ1-1, with D possibly TRBD1 on 5 matching bases. V dropped 3 bases and J dropped 14 bases, with 19 bases sitting between them. Germline CDR1 and CDR2: ENHRY and SYGVKD. The CDR3 contains 13 residues. The CDR3 sequence is CAISDPGEGDAFF. CDR3 nucleotide sequence: TGTGCCATCAGTGACCCGGGGGAGGGAGACGCGTTCTTT.

This clonotype has at least ten counts. The V call is TRBV29-1, the J call TRBJ1-2, with TRBD1 matching over 9 bases. J gave up 1 base and V 7 bases, and 7 bases lay outside the gene matches. This CDR3 is built from 14 residues. CDR1 is SQVTM, CDR2 ANQGSEA, per germline. The CDR3 DNA follows: TGCAGCGGTTCCCCGGGACAGGGTAACTATGGCTACACCTTC. As protein: CSGSPGQGNYGYTF.

This clonotype was seen ten or more times. The chain links TRBV20-1 to TRBJ2-7, with D perhaps TRBD1 (5 bases). V was pared by 0 bases and J by 3 bases, with 9 bases between. Per the germline V gene, CDR1 is DFQATT and CDR2 is SNEGSKA (reference sequence). The CDR3 is 13 amino acids. The CDR3 nucleotides read TGCAGTGCTAGAGATGGGGCAGGCTACGAGCAGTACTTC. It is translated as CSARDGAGYEQYF.

The sample holds many counts of this clonotype. V and J are TRBV4-1 and TRBJ1-3, with a weak D call TRBD1 (6 bases). The length of the CDR3 is 15 residues. CDR1 is MGHRA, CDR2 YSYEKL, per germline. The ends were cut back, 1 base at V and 0 bases at J, with 7 bases in the middle. CDR3 sequence reads: CASSQGTVSGNTIYF. CDR3 nucleotide sequence: TGCGCCAGCAGCCAAGGGACAGTCTCTGGAAACACCATATATTTT.

This clonotype was counted at least ten times. The V and J genes are TRBV7-3 and TRBJ2-7, with D possibly being TRBD2 (5 bases). Trimming removed 1 base from V and 1 base from J, with 8 bases in between. CDR3 size: 14 residues. Per germline, CDR1 SGHTA and CDR2 FQGTGA. DNA for the CDR3: TGTGCCAGCAGCTTAAGTCCGGGGTCCTACGAGCAGTACTTC. Residues: CASSLSPGSYEQYF. The full variable domain, rest sourced from reference TRBV7-3 and TRBJ2-7, is GAGVSQTPSNKVTEKGKYVELRCDPISGHTALYWYRQSLGQGPEFLIYFQGTGAADDSGLPNDRFFAVRPEGSVSTLKIQRTERGDSAVYLCASSLSPGSYEQYFGPGTRLTVT.